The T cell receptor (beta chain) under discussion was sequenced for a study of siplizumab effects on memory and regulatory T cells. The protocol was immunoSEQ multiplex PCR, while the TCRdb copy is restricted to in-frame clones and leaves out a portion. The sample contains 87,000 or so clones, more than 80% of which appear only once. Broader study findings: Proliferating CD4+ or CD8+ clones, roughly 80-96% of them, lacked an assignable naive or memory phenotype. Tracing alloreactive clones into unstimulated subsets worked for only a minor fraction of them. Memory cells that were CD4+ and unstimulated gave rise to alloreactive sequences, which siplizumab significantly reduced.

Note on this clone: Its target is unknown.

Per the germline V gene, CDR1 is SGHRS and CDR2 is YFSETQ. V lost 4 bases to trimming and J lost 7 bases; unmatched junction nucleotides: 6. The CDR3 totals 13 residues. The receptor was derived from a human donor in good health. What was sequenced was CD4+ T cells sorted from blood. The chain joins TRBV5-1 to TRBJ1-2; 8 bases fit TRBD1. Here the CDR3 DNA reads TGCGCCAGCAGCCCGGACAGGGCAAGTGGCTACACCTTC. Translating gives CASSPDRASGYTF. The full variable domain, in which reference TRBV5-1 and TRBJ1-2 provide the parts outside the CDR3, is KAGVTQTPRYLIKTRGQQVTLSCSPISGHRSVSWYQQTPGQGLQFLFEYFSETQRNKGNFPGRFSGRQFSNSRSEMNVSTLELGDSALYLCASSPDRASGYTFGSGTRLTVV.